This T cell receptor beta chain was retrieved from a study of T-cell reconstitution after alpha-beta-depleted transplantation in children. Trimming cost V 3 bases and J 2 bases, with 12 bases left between them. The CDR3 contains 15 residues. This clonotype has at least ten counts. Its antigen remains unknown. Unique molecular identifiers tagged the TCRbeta library. Using its own MiXCR run on the PCR reads, TCRdb lists one record per CDR3 protein. The sample holds about 240,000 distinct CDR3 sequences, about 23% seen once. General study points: The main origin of T-cell counts and diversity one year after transplant was newly produced T cells.

The chain is built from TRBV12-3 or TRBV12-4 and TRBJ2-3; D is possibly TRBD2 (6 bases). The sequence was obtained from a girl aged 2 to 10 with Fanconi anemia, due to receive a stem cell transplant. The sample was PBMCs, taken before TCRalphabeta/CD19-depleted stem cell transplant. CDR3 nucleotides: TGTGCCAGCAGTTTGTCGGGAGTCCTCACAGATACGCAGTATTTT. Translated, it gives CASSLSGVLTDTQYF.